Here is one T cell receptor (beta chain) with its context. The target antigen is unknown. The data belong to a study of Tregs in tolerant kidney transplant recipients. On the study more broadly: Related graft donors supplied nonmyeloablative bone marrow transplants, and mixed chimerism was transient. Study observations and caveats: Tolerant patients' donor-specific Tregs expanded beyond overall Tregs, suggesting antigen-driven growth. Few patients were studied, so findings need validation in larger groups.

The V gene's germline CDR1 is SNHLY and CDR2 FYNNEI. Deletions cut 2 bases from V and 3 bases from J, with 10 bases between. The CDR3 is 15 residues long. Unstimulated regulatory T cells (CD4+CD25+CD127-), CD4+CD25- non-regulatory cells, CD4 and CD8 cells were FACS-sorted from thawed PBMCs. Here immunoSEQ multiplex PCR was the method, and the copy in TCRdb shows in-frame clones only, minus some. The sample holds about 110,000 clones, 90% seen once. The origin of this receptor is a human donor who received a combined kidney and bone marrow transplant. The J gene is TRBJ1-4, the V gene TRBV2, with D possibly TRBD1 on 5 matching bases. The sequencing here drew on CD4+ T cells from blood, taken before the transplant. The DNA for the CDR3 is TGTGCCAGCAGTGAACCCGGGGGGGCTAATGAAAAACTGTTTTTT. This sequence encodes CASSEPGGANEKLFF.